This TCR beta chain was sequenced during a study of shared clonotypes between healthy human individuals. Study-level background: Researchers assigned three CD4 naive, three CD4 memory, two CD8 naive and one CD8 memory plate to each donor.

In this sample, this clone turned up a few times. This CDR3 spans 16 amino acids. Trimming stripped 5 bases from V and 1 base from J, with 16 bases between. Germline assignment: CDR1 LNHDA and CDR2 SQIVND (reference sequence). The method was immunoSEQ multiplex PCR; TCRdb's version includes in-frame clones alone and lacks a portion of them. The sample consists of almost 750,000 clones, approximately 72% of them appearing once. All donors qualified as healthy HIV-negative adults and had experienced no recent acute infections or vaccinations. This sequence was found in a woman in her twenties or thirties in good health. The sequenced sample consisted of memory CD4+ T cells sorted from blood. Subset described: CD45RA-negative fraction. J is TRBJ2-3 and V is TRBV19, with D tentatively TRBD1 or TRBD2 (5 bases each). CDR3 DNA: TGTGCCAGTAGTCCTAAAGGGACGATAGGCACAGATACGCAGTATTTT. Its translation: CASSPKGTIGTDTQYF.